This T cell receptor (beta chain) was sequenced during a study of shared clonotypes between healthy human individuals. Study-level results: Sharing across a few donors was seen in 4% to 5% of naive CD4 clonotypes. Clonotypes shared by all four donors outscored non-shared clonotypes in generation probability.

The sample holds one count of this clone. Its antigen is not identified. For sorted subsets, approximately 200 ng DNA per replicate equaled some 27,000 T cell genomes. Sequenced by immunoSEQ multiplex PCR; TCRdb stores in-frame clones only, minus some. Found here are about 1,800,000 clones, about 95% of them singletons; the top ten hold approximately 1.2%. Naive CD8 populations comprised CD45RO-negative cells positively selected for CCR7, excluding terminally differentiated effector memory CD45RA+ cells. This TCR was recovered from a man aged 18 to 30 in good health. Sequencing was carried out using naive CD8+ T cells sorted from blood.

The CDR3 sequence is CASSPLFSSPYNEQFF. DNA of the CDR3: TGTGCCAGCAGCCCCCTTTTTAGCAGTCCCTACAATGAGCAGTTCTTC. V gene TRBV5-5 combines with J gene TRBJ2-1; D not resolved. Germline CDR1 SGHKS, CDR2 YYEKEE (reference sequence). Trimming left V 4 bases short and J 2 bases short, with 16 bases between. The CDR3 runs to 16 residues.